One sample yielded the 12 T cell receptor beta chains listed below, sequenced in a study of T-cell reconstitution after alpha-beta-depleted transplantation in children. Unique molecular identifiers were used in preparing the TCRbeta library. TCRdb re-called the PCR reads through MiXCR, storing one row per CDR3 protein. The sample has around 600,000 distinct CDR3 sequences, approximately 10% seen once; the top ten hold less than 5%. This sample comprised PBMCs from the stem cell graft donor, obtained from the stem cell graft. The receptors shown here come from a human donor who donated a stem cell graft to a child with acute myeloid leukemia.

This clonotype has a handful of counts. The chain employs TRBV24-1 and TRBJ2-1; TRBD2 agrees at 12 bases. The CDR3 contains 17 residues. Germline V gene sequence: CDR1 KGHDR, CDR2 SFDVKD. With V trimmed by 2 bases and J by 4 bases, 5 bases remained unmatched. The CDR3 region has the DNA TGTGCCACCAGTGATTCCGGGACTAGCGGGTTATACAATGAGCAGTTCTTC. As protein: CATSDSGTSGLYNEQFF.

This clonotype was detected many times. This chain uses TRBV28 with TRBJ2-7; no clear D gene. V gave up 1 base and J gave up 4 bases, with 8 bases separating them. The CDR3 runs 13 residues. Germline V CDR1 and CDR2: MDHEN, SYDVKM. CDR3 sequence: CASSLSASYEQYF. Written as DNA, the CDR3 is TGTGCCAGCAGTTTATCCGCGTCGTACGAGCAGTACTTC. Filled out from reference TRBV28 and TRBJ2-7, the complete variable domain reads DVKVTQSSRYLVKRTGEKVFLECVQDMDHENMFWYRQDPGLGLRLIYFSYDVKMKEKGDIPEGYSVSREKKERFSLILESASTNQTSMYLCASSLSASYEQYFGPGTRLTVT.

This clonotype occurred many times. The chain couples TRBV12-3 or TRBV12-4 to TRBJ2-7; the D is unclear. Trimming removed 6 bases at V and 3 bases at J, with 12 bases between. This CDR3 is built from 13 residues. CDR3 in amino acids: CASSAGGDYEQYF. CDR3 nucleotide sequence: TGTGCCAGCAGCGCCGGTGGGGACTACGAGCAGTACTTC.

The chain recombines TRBV3-1 with TRBJ1-1, with 9 bases matching TRBD1. CDR3 size: 13 residues. Germline assignment: CDR1 LGHDT and CDR2 YNNKEL (reference sequence). V gave up 5 bases and J gave up 7 bases; unmatched junction bases: 5. The CDR3 coding sequence is TGTGCCAGCAGCACAGGGGGCGGTATTGAAGCTTTCTTT. Protein product: CASSTGGGIEAFF.

This clonotype was seen more than once but under ten times. This chain links TRBV27 with TRBJ1-4, with TRBD1 identical over 9 bases. V dropped 6 bases and J dropped 7; count of bases not matched to a gene: 6. This CDR3 region has 14 residues. Germline lookup yields CDR1 MNHEY and CDR2 SMNVEV (reference sequence). As DNA, the CDR3 is TGTGCCAGCAGGCTACAGGGGGCGGGTGAAAAACTGTTTTTT. This encodes CASRLQGAGEKLFF. The entire variable domain, with the rest obtained from reference TRBV27 and TRBJ1-4, is as follows: EAQVTQNPRYLITVTGKKLTVTCSQNMNHEYMSWYRQDPGLGLRQIYYSMNVEVTDKGDVPEGYKVSRKEKRNFPLILESPSPNQTSLYFCASRLQGAGEKLFFGSGTQLSVL.

A few counts support this clonotype. This chain links TRBV12-3 or TRBV12-4 with TRBJ2-5; no definite D call. The V gene lost 7 bases and the J gene lost 5 bases, with 14 bases spanning the gap. The CDR3 contains 13 residues. Here the CDR3 DNA reads TGTGCCAGCACCCCACCGGGTCTCGAGACCCAGTACTTC. It encodes CASTPPGLETQYF.

There are many counts of this clonotype. The V call is TRBV5-1, the J call TRBJ2-2, with TRBD2 matching over 7 bases. The CDR3 runs to 16 residues. The V gene end was trimmed by 0 bases and the J gene end by 0 bases; junction bases not matched to a gene: 2. CDR1 SGHRS and CDR2 YFSETQ come from the germline V gene. CDR3 DNA sequence: TGCGCCAGCAGCTTGGGGCTAGCGGCGAACACCGGGGAGCTGTTTTTT. Translating gives CASSLGLAANTGELFF.

This clonotype was observed many times. The chain uses TRBV7-9 and TRBJ2-3; 10 nucleotides line up with TRBD2. CDR1 and CDR2 from the germline V gene are SEHNR and FQNEAQ (reference sequence). Unmatched junction bases numbered 6, after V lost 3 bases and J lost 6 bases. The CDR3 runs 15 residues. The CDR3 loop reads CASSLQREGRDTQYF. CDR3 coding DNA: TGTGCCAGCAGCTTGCAGCGGGAGGGCCGGGATACGCAGTATTTT.

The chain has TRBV20-1 and TRBJ2-3, with TRBD2 matching over 9 bases. Germline CDR1 DFQATT, CDR2 SNEGSKA (reference sequence). Trimming cost V 6 bases and J 0 bases; bases outside gene matches: 7. The CDR3 consists of 15 residues. As DNA, the CDR3 is TGCAGTGCCACTAAAGCGGGGGGAAGCACAGATACGCAGTATTTT. As protein: CSATKAGGSTDTQYF.

This clonotype has more than one count but fewer than ten. The V call is TRBV15, the J call TRBJ2-2; TRBD2 aligns across 12 bases. J was trimmed by 5 bases and V by 7 bases; bases with no gene match: 5. The germline gives CDR1 LNHNV, CDR2 YYDKDF (reference sequence). The CDR3 contains 15 residues. The chain's CDR3 is CATKLAGGGTGELFF. CDR3 coding DNA: TGTGCCACCAAACTAGCGGGAGGCGGGACCGGGGAGCTGTTTTTT. The full variable domain, in which reference TRBV15 and TRBJ2-2 provide the parts outside the CDR3, is DAMVIQNPRYQVTQFGKPVTLSCSQTLNHNVMYWYQQKSSQAPKLLFHYYDKDFNNEADTPDNFQSRRPNTSFCFLDIRSPGLGDTAMYLCATKLAGGGTGELFFGEGSRLTVL.

This clonotype showed up many times. The chain carries TRBV7-9 and TRBJ2-5; D possibly corresponds to TRBD2 (6 bases). Trimming pared 1 base from V and 3 bases from J, leaving 9 bases between. Germline CDR1 and CDR2: SEHNR and FQNEAQ (reference sequence). The CDR3 has 14 residues. The chain's CDR3 is CASSLGWGEETQYF. The DNA for the CDR3 is TGTGCCAGCAGCTTAGGTTGGGGGGAAGAGACCCAGTACTTC.

This clonotype was observed at least ten times. The CDR3 DNA is TGCAGTGCTAGAACGACTGTGGACACTGAAGCTTTCTTT. Translating it yields CSARTTVDTEAFF. The rearrangement uses TRBV20-1 and TRBJ1-1; D not certain. CDR3 length equals 13 residues. Trimming cost V 2 bases and J 3 bases, with 10 bases left between them. Per the germline V gene, CDR1 is DFQATT and CDR2 is SNEGSKA (reference sequence).